Sequencing of this T cell receptor (beta chain) was carried out in a study of shared clonotypes between healthy human individuals (dated by TCRdb to 2018 to 2021). Some background on the complete study: A couple of women and a few men aged 18 to 49 years were included in the cohort. Per donor, three plates each were used for CD4 naive and CD4 memory, two for CD8 naive, and one for CD8 memory. The study deeply sequenced blood TCR repertoires of five healthy adults to estimate repertoire size and the extent of clonotype sharing between individuals. Different laboratories and diverse techniques were used to prepare libraries and sequence TCR repertoires, to increase sequencing depth and limit assay-specific biases. Each donor's leukapheresis produced roughly between roughly 0.85 and 9.5 billion PBMCs.

Using the deep immunoSEQ assay, multiplex PCR amplified TCR CDR3 regions from genomic DNA. For each cell subset, the extracted genomic DNA was distributed evenly across all wells of several immunoSEQ 96-well plates, and each plate served as one replicate. For sorted subsets, each replicate PCR was loaded with around 200 ng genomic DNA, equivalent to about 30,000 T cell genomes. The purified libraries were quantified using a Qubit 3.0 fluorometer, sized with a Bioanalyzer 2100, and then quantified again using the KAPA Library Quantification kit. A separate single-read 150-cycle Illumina NextSeq 550 flow cell was used to sequence each immunoSEQ 96-well plate. Turning to the authors' computational methods: Because the immunoSEQ output included only junctional sequences and no quality scores, the filtering could not be the same as the filtering used for full-length reads. Sequences were annotated with PyIR, a Python wrapper for IgBLAST v1.9, and V/J genes and CDR3 were assigned using IMGT germline references. Reads were filtered out if the reads had weak V/J assignments (E-value above 1e-6), no CDR3, stop codons, out-of-frame junctions, or ambiguous translated residues. V3J clonotypes were defined as sequences sharing the same inferred V gene, J gene, and CDR3 amino acid sequence. Percentage overlap between repertoires was computed as shared unique clonotypes divided by the size of the smaller repertoire. RTK rarefaction, the Chao1 estimator, and Recon v2.1 estimates of unobserved clonotypes were used to assess repertoire richness. Generation probabilities were computed with OLGA for all TCRbeta clonotypes obtained by the gDNA method from a few donors. This immuneACCESS table, as held by TCRdb, lists in-frame sequences with V and J called but not all clones. Of the missing ones, under half trace to an unresolved V gene in checked studies; the others have no known cause. D and trimming were read from the DNA, whereas the V and J calls and clone size are those reported in that table. This sample has about 1.1 million clones in its table, and 70% to 85% of those were observed once. The ten biggest clones cover roughly 0.83% of the sample.

This clone was detected a few times. Its antigen remains undetermined. No much larger clone is present one base from it, and per-base qualities are unavailable. Overall study outcomes, separate from this receptor: Compared with non-shared clonotypes, clonotypes shared by all four sorted-subset donors had higher generation probabilities. Estimated clonotype richness was generally larger for naive than for memory subsets. The genetic and exposure-history diversity represented was limited by the small number of donors. When several donors were compared, the shared fraction of clonotypes was about 5% for naive CD4, around 3.6% for naive CD8, 2.3% for memory CD4, and 0.4% for memory CD8. Pairwise subsampling led to the expectation that sequencing depth would affect the degree of clonotype sharing among donors. Even with the large sequencing depth, rarefaction of the sorted-subset datasets indicated that sequencing was incomplete. Sampling was restricted to blood, and TCR repertoires in tissues likely differ from the TCR repertoires found in blood.

Its CDR3 holds 14 amino acids, cysteine through phenylalanine. Of all the DNA, just the CDR3 is kept, 42 bases in frame from base 1. The germline V gene specifies KGHSH as CDR1 and LQKENI as CDR2. V is clipped by 1 base and J by 0 bases, and the sequence between their germline boundaries is 6 bases long. Donors were healthy HIV-negative adults with no recently reported acute infections or vaccinations. All donors were Caucasian adults living in Nashville, Tennessee, USA. CD4+ T cells were enriched by magnetic negative selection; naive cells were then positively selected on CD45RA, and the negative fraction formed the memory subset. After blood collection by leukapheresis, PBMCs were isolated using Ficoll-Histopaque density gradient centrifugation and then cryopreserved in the vapor phase of liquid nitrogen. Analytical flow cytometry was used to check the purity and quantity of each magnetically sorted T cell population. From each sorted fraction, genomic DNA was isolated and quantified by UV absorbance on a Nanodrop 2000c.

The sample was memory CD4+ T cells from PBMCs. The cell subset or site label here, explained by the study, means: CD45RA-negative fraction. The sequence derives from a man between 18 and 35 years old in good health. Some clones in this sample may be carry-over from other donors' samples. The V gene is TRBV18 and the J gene is TRBJ1-1, with the D segment identity uncertain. The CDR3 in this case is CASSPLAVNTEAFF. The DNA reads TGTGCCAGCTCACCACTAGCGGTGAACACTGAAGCTTTCTTT.